The 20 T cell receptor beta chains below were found in one sample sequenced in a study of blood T cell repertoires in COVID-19. The protocol was immunoSEQ multiplex PCR, while the TCRdb copy is restricted to in-frame clones and leaves out a portion. The sample lists 130,000 or so clones, about 86% occurring once. Sequenced sample: peripheral blood. The source is a woman aged 55 to 70 with acute or convalescent COVID-19.

J is TRBJ1-5 and V is TRBV28; D is perhaps TRBD1 (5 bases). Looked up from germline, CDR1 is MDHEN and CDR2 is SYDVKM. The CDR3 loop spans 17 amino acids. Trimming stripped 5 bases from V and 5 bases from J, with 22 bases between. The CDR3 DNA sequence: TGTGCCAGCAGTACTGACAGTGGAGCTTTAGGATATCAGCCCCAGCATTTT. This encodes CASSTDSGALGYQPQHF. Supplemented by reference TRBV28 and TRBJ1-5, the full variable domain reads DVKVTQSSRYLVKRTGEKVFLECVQDMDHENMFWYRQDPGLGLRLIYFSYDVKMKEKGDIPEGYSVSREKKERFSLILESASTNQTSMYLCASSTDSGALGYQPQHFGDGTRLSIL.

The chain has TRBV7-2 and TRBJ2-7; tentatively, D is TRBD1 (6 bases). The germline gives CDR1 SGHTA, CDR2 FQGNSA. V shed 11 bases and J shed 0 bases, with 17 bases lying between them. The CDR3 runs to 14 residues. CDR3 in amino acids: CACYFRDNSYEQYF. The CDR3 DNA follows: TGTGCCTGTTATTTCCGGGACAACTCCTACGAGCAGTACTTC.

This chain uses TRBV24-1 with TRBJ1-4; TRBD1 might be the D (6 bases). The ends were cut back, 4 bases at V and 8 bases at J, with 13 bases in the middle. The CDR3 consists of 14 residues. Looked up from germline, CDR1 is KGHDR and CDR2 is SFDVKD. In DNA, the CDR3 is TGTGCCACCAGTGAGACAGGCGCAGGGGAAAAACTGTTTTTT. This gives the protein CATSETGAGEKLFF.

There are a few counts of this clone. This rearrangement joins TRBV6-2 or TRBV6-3 to TRBJ1-5; D is unresolved. Per the germline V gene, CDR1 is MNHEY and CDR2 is SVGEGT. The V end lost 2 bases, the J end lost 5 bases, and 10 bases lay between the germline ends. The CDR3 totals 14 residues. CDR3 region: CASSYTARDQPQHF. In nucleotides, the CDR3 is TGTGCCAGCAGTTACACGGCCCGGGATCAGCCCCAGCATTTT.

The V and J genes are TRBV11-3 and TRBJ2-7, with TRBD1 identical over 7 bases. The CDR3 runs to 17 residues. Unmatched junction bases numbered 11, after V lost 3 bases and J lost 0 bases. Germline V gene lookup returns CDR1 SGHNT and CDR2 YENEEA. In DNA, the CDR3 is TGTGCCAGCAGCTTTGGCAGCCCGGGACAGTACTCCTACGAGCAGTACTTC. This translates into CASSFGSPGQYSYEQYF.

This clone was picked up one time. This chain uses TRBV5-6 with TRBJ1-4; 10 nucleotides align to TRBD1. In germline, CDR1 is SGHDT, CDR2 YYEEEE. The CDR3 extends over 17 amino acids. V gave up 4 bases and J gave up 7 bases; unmatched junction bases: 13. The CDR3 sequence: CASSPAPMTGGGEKLFF. The CDR3 nucleotides read TGTGCCAGCAGCCCCGCTCCGATGACAGGGGGCGGTGAAAAACTGTTTTTT.

The CDR3 DNA reads TGTGCCAGCAGACCTCCACAGGGGGCGCGGACTGAAGCTTTCTTT. Encoded protein: CASRPPQGARTEAFF. The chain joins TRBV6-5 to TRBJ1-1; 9 bases line up with TRBD1. Germline values: CDR1 MNHEY, CDR2 SVGAGI. The CDR3 length is 15 residues. The trim removed 6 bases at V and 5 bases at J, leaving 10 bases unmatched.

The V gene is TRBV7-8, the J gene TRBJ2-2; D is perhaps TRBD1 (6 bases). Germline V lookup: CDR1 SGHVS, CDR2 FQNEAQ. The CDR3 runs to 14 residues. The ends were cut back, 5 bases at V and 5 bases at J, with 12 bases in the middle. In DNA form, the CDR3 reads TGTGCCAGCAGCGTTCAGGGGTGGACCGGGGAGCTGTTTTTT. Protein product: CASSVQGWTGELFF.

The DNA of the CDR3 is TGTGCCAGCAGTTGGTCAGGTCATGCGCCCCAGCATTTT. Amino acids: CASSWSGHAPQHF. The V and J genes are TRBV27 and TRBJ1-5; D not certain. Germline values: CDR1 MNHEY, CDR2 SMNVEV (reference sequence). The V gene lost 4 bases and the J gene lost 9 bases, with 13 bases spanning the gap. This CDR3 contains 13 residues.

V gene TRBV28 combines with J gene TRBJ2-5, with 11 bases matching TRBD1. The CDR3 totals 15 residues. Germline V gives CDR1 MDHEN, CDR2 SYDVKM. Unmatched junction bases numbered 10, after V lost 8 bases and J lost 5 bases. The DNA of the CDR3 is TGTGCCAGCTACGGGGACAGGGGGGTATGGGAGACCCAGTACTTC. Its protein product is CASYGDRGVWETQYF.

The chain uses TRBV4-2 and TRBJ1-2, with D perhaps matching TRBD1 (6 bases). The germline CDR1 and CDR2 sequences are LGHNA and YNFKEQ. The CDR3 spans 15 residues. V was pared by 4 bases and J by 7 bases, with 19 bases between. The CDR3 region is CASSPQGGATFGYTF. CDR3 coding DNA: TGTGCCAGCAGCCCCCAAGGGGGGGCAACCTTTGGCTACACCTTC.

The chain links TRBV28 to TRBJ1-1; D call uncertain. The length of the CDR3 is 14 residues. V was shortened by 3 bases and J by 3 bases, with 11 bases between the two germline ends. The germline V gene encodes CDR1 MDHEN and CDR2 SYDVKM. This chain's CDR3 is CASSFGQSYTEAFF. The CDR3 region has the DNA TGTGCCAGCAGTTTTGGGCAGAGCTACACTGAAGCTTTCTTT.

The chain couples TRBV9 to TRBJ2-7, with D maybe TRBD2 (6 bases). Germline loops: CDR1 SGDLS, CDR2 YYNGEE. With 0 bases removed from V and 3 bases from J, the gap between germline ends came to 10 bases. The CDR3 is 14 amino acids. CDR3 residues: CASSVVGGGYEQYF. Here the CDR3 DNA reads TGTGCCAGCAGCGTAGTCGGGGGAGGCTACGAGCAGTACTTC.

The rearrangement joins TRBV7-9 to TRBJ2-7, with D perhaps matching TRBD2 (6 bases). V lost 2 bases, J lost 2 bases, and 7 bases lay in between. Per germline, CDR1 SEHNR and CDR2 FQNEAQ (reference sequence). The CDR3 loop spans 13 amino acids. The CDR3 region is CASSLPGAYEQYF. The CDR3 coding sequence is TGTGCCAGCAGCTTACCGGGGGCCTACGAGCAGTACTTC.

The sample holds one count of this clone. CDR3 DNA: TGTGCCATCAGTGAGTCGAGAAAGATGGACAGTTCTAATGAGCAGTTCTTC. It specifies CAISESRKMDSSNEQFF. The V call is TRBV10-3, the J call TRBJ2-1, with D tentatively TRBD1 (6 bases). Germline lookup yields CDR1 ENHRY and CDR2 SYGVKD. Trimming removed 0 bases from V and 7 bases from J, with 19 bases in between. This CDR3 has 17 residues.

The J gene is TRBJ1-1, the V gene TRBV28; D call uncertain. The germline gives CDR1 MDHEN, CDR2 SYDVKM. The CDR3 is 11 residues long. V lost 8 bases to trimming and J lost 7 bases, with 11 bases between them. The CDR3, as DNA: TGTGCCAGCCGGAGAAATCTTGAAGCTTTCTTT. Its translation is CASRRNLEAFF.

The chain carries TRBV28 and TRBJ2-1, with TRBD2 matching 13 bases. CDR3 length: 18 amino acids. V dropped 6 bases and J dropped 0; count of bases not matched to a gene: 8. CDR1 is MDHEN and CDR2 is SYDVKM in the germline V gene. For the CDR3, the DNA is TGTGCCAGCAGATCCGGGACTAGCGGGATTAGCTCCTACAATGAGCAGTTCTTC. This gives the protein CASRSGTSGISSYNEQFF. The whole variable domain, filled in from reference TRBV28 and TRBJ2-1, reads DVKVTQSSRYLVKRTGEKVFLECVQDMDHENMFWYRQDPGLGLRLIYFSYDVKMKEKGDIPEGYSVSREKKERFSLILESASTNQTSMYLCASRSGTSGISSYNEQFFGPGTRLTVL.

This chain links TRBV11-3 with TRBJ1-1; TRBD1 agrees at 8 bases. The CDR3 length is 17 residues. With 4 bases clipped from V and 0 bases from J, the junction kept 10 bases outside the gene matches. Germline values: CDR1 SGHNT, CDR2 YENEEA. The CDR3 DNA is TGTGCCAGCAGCTCAGGGGGCCAACAGGGGCTGAACACTGAAGCTTTCTTT. This translates into CASSSGGQQGLNTEAFF.

This clone was picked up a small number of times. This chain connects TRBV10-3 to TRBJ1-5; 7 bases line up with TRBD1. Germline CDR1 is ENHRY and CDR2 is SYGVKD. The CDR3 is made up of 14 amino acids. After removal of 10 bases from V and 3 bases from J, the junction contained 9 bases not matched to a gene. The CDR3 DNA reads as TGTGCCACCCCGGGACAGCCTTTCAATCAGCCCCAGCATTTT. Translation: CATPGQPFNQPQHF.

This clone appeared a single time. The gene calls are TRBV7-2 and TRBJ2-1, with 14 bases that match TRBD2. Trimming cost V 4 bases and J 8 bases; bases outside gene matches: 4. Germline V CDR1 and CDR2: SGHTA, FQGNSA. The CDR3 is 15 residues long. Here the CDR3 DNA reads TGTGCCAGCAGCTCGACTAGCGGGGGGGCGTATGAGCAGTTCTTC. Protein product: CASSSTSGGAYEQFF.